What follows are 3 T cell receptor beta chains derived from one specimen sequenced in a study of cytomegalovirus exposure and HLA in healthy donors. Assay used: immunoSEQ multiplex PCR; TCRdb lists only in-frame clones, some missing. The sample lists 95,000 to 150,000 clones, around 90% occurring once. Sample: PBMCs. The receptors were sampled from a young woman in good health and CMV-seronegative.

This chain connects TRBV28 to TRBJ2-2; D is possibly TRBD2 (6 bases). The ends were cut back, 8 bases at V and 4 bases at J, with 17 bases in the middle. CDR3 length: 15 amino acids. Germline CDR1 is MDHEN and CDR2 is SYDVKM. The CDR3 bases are TGTGCCAGCGGATGGCGGAGGGTTACCACCGGGGAGCTGTTTTTT. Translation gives CASGWRRVTTGELFF.

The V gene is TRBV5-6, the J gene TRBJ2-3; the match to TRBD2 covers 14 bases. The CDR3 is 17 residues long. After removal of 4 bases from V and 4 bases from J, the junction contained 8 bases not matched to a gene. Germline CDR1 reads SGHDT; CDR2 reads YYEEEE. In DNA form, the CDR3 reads TGTGCCAGCAGCGCCGAACTGGGACTAGCGGGAGCAGATACGCAGTATTTT. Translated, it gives CASSAELGLAGADTQYF.

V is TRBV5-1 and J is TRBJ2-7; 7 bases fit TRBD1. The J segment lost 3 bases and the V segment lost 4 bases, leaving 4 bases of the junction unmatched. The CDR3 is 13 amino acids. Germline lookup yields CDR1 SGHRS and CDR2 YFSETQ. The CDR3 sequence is CASSAGQVYEQYF. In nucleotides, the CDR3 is TGCGCCAGCAGCGCCGGACAGGTCTACGAGCAGTACTTC.